The T cell receptor (beta chain) described here comes from a study of beta chain features in type 1 diabetes. Study results and limitations: Moderate but significant shortening of TCRB CDR3s was recorded in all four CD4+ subsets from Type 1 diabetes patients.

Expressed TCRB transcripts got sequenced, as all isolated RNA was reverse transcribed. This table comes from immunoSEQ multiplex PCR, and its TCRdb copy is limited to in-frame clones, with some not included. The data hold more than 550,000 clones, with more than 12% observed a single time. To note about this clone: What it binds is unknown.

The CDR3 is 14 residues long. CDR1 and CDR2 (germline): KGHSH, LQKENI. V trimming: 6 bases; J trimming: 4 bases; junction bases outside the gene matches: 7. The chain is built from TRBV18 and TRBJ1-1, with 8 bases matching TRBD1. The clonotype was recovered from a man aged 18 to 29 with type 1 diabetes. What was sequenced was naive CD4+ T cells from blood. Here the CDR3 reads CASSPDRVVTEAFF. The CDR3 nucleotides read TGTGCCAGCTCTCCGGACAGGGTAGTCACTGAAGCTTTCTTT.